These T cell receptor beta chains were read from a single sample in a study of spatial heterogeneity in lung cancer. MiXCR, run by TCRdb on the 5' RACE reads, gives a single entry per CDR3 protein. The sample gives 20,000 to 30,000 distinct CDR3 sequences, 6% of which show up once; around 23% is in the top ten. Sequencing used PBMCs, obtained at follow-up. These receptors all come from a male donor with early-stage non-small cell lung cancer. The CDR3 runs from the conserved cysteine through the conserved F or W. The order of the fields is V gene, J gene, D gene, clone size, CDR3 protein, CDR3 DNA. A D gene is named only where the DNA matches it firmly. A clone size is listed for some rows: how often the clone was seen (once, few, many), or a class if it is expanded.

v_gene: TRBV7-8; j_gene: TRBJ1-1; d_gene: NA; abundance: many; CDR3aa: CASSLSSRLNTEAFF; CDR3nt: TGTGCCAGCAGCTTGTCATCCAGGCTGAACACTGAAGCTTTCTTT
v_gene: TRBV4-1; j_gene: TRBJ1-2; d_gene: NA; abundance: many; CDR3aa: CASSQDRQPLNYGYTF; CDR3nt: TGCGCCAGCAGCCAAGATAGACAACCCCTAAACTATGGCTACACCTTC
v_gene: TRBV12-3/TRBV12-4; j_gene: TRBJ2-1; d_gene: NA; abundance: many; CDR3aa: CASSQEGWSGEQFF; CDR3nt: TGTGCCAGCAGCCAGGAGGGATGGTCTGGTGAGCAGTTCTTC
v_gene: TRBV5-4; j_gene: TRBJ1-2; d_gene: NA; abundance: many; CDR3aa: CASSLEPAVNYGYTF; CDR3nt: TGTGCCAGCAGCTTGGAACCTGCAGTTAACTATGGCTACACCTTC
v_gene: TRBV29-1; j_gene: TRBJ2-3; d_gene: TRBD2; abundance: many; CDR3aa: CSVLGLAGVGTDTQYF; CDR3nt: TGCAGCGTTTTAGGACTAGCGGGAGTTGGTACAGATACGCAGTATTTT
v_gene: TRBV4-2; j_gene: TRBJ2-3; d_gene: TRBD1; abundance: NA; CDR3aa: CASSPGQGRATDTQYF; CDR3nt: TGTGCCAGCAGCCCGGGACAGGGACGGGCCACAGATACGCAGTATTTT
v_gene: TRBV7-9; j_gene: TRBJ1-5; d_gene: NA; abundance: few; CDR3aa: CASSASGVQPQHF; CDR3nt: TGTGCCAGCAGCGCTTCGGGGGTTCAGCCCCAGCATTTT
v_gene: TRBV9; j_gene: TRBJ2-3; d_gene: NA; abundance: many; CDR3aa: CASSATSLVGDTQYF; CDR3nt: TGTGCCAGCAGCGCAACTAGTTTAGTGGGAGATACGCAGTATTTT
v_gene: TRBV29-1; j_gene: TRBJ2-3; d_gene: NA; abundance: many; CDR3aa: CSVEGLAPDTQYF; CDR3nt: TGCAGCGTAGAAGGTCTAGCGCCAGATACGCAGTATTTT
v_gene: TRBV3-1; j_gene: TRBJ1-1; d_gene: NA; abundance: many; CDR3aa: CASSENLIWNTEAFF; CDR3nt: TGTGCCAGCAGCGAAAATCTGATTTGGAACACTGAAGCTTTCTTT
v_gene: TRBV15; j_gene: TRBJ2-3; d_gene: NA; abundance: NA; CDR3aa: CATSRDKTDTQYF; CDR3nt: TGTGCCACCAGCAGAGACAAGACAGATACGCAGTATTTT
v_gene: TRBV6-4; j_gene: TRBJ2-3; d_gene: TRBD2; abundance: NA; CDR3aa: CASKLAHSTDTQYF; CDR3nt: TGTGCCAGCAAACTAGCGCACTCCACAGATACGCAGTATTTT
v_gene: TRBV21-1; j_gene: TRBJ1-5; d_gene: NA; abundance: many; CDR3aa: CASSNSAGMSNQPQHF; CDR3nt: TGTGCCAGCAGCAATTCGGCAGGGATGAGCAATCAGCCCCAGCATTTT
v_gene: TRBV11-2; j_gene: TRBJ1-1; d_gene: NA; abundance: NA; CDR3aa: CASSSLAENTEAFF; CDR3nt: TGTGCCAGCAGCTCATTGGCAGAGAACACTGAAGCTTTCTTT
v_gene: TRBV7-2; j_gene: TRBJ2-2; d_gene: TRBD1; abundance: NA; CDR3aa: CASSTPAGGANTGELFF; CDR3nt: TGTGCCAGCAGTACTCCCGCAGGGGGCGCGAACACCGGGGAGCTGTTTTTT
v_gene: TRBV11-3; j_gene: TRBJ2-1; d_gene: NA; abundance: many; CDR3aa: CASSFGLDSNNEQFF; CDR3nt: TGTGCCAGCAGCTTTGGCTTGGACAGCAACAATGAGCAGTTCTTC
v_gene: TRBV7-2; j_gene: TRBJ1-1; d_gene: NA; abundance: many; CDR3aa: CASSLVGFSEAFF; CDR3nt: TGTGCCAGCAGCTTAGTAGGCTTCTCTGAAGCTTTCTTT
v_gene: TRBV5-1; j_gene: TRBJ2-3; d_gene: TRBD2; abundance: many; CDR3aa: CATRLAGGSADTQYF; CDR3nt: TGCGCCACCCGACTAGCGGGAGGGAGCGCAGATACGCAGTATTTT
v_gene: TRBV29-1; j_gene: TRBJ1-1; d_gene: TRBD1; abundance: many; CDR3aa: CSVSRTGRNTEAFF; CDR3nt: TGCAGCGTTTCACGGACAGGGCGGAACACTGAAGCTTTCTTT
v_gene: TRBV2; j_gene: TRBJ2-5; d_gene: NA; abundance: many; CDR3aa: CASSVGGVQETQYF; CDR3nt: TGTGCCAGCAGTGTCGGAGGGGTCCAAGAGACCCAGTACTTC
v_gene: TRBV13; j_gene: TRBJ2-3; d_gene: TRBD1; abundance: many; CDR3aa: CASSSAGTGVFGDTQYF; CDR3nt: TGTGCCAGCAGCAGCGCCGGGACAGGGGTGTTTGGAGATACGCAGTATTTT
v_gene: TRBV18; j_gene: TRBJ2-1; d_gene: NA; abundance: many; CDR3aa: CASSPPGSNNEQFF; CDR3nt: TGTGCCAGCTCACCACCCGGCTCCAACAATGAGCAGTTCTTC
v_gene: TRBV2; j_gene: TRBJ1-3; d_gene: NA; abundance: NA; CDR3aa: CASGADEGNTIYF; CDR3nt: TGTGCCAGCGGGGCTGATGAGGGAAACACCATATATTTT
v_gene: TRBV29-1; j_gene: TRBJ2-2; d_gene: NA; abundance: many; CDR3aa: CSVRGAHANTGELFF; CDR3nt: TGCAGCGTTAGAGGAGCACACGCGAACACCGGGGAGCTGTTTTTT
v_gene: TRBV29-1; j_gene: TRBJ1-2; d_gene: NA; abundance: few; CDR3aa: CSVQPRGPGYGYTF; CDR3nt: TGCAGCGTTCAGCCCCGGGGGCCTGGGTATGGCTACACCTTC
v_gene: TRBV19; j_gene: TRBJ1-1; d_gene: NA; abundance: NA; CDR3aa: CASSMGTFTEAFF; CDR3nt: TGTGCCAGTAGTATGGGGACATTTACCGAAGCTTTCTTT
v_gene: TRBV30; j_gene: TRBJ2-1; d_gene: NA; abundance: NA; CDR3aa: CAWSPPDTSYNEQFF; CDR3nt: TGTGCCTGGAGTCCCCCCGACACTTCCTACAATGAGCAGTTCTTC
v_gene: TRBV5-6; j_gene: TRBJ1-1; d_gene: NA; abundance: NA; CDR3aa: CASSAQGWRNTEAFF; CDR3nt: TGTGCCAGCAGCGCACAGGGCTGGAGGAACACTGAAGCTTTCTTT
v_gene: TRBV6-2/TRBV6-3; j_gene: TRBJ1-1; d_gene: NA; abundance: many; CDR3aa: CASRRNTEAFF; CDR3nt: TGTGCCAGCAGACGGAACACTGAAGCTTTCTTT
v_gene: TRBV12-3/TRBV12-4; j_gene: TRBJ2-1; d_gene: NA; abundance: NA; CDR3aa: CASSTVAYNEQFF; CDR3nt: TGTGCCAGCAGTACCGTAGCCTACAATGAGCAGTTCTTC
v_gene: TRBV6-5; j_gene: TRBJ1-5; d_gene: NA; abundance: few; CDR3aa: CASSMPGTNQPQHF; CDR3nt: TGTGCCAGCAGTATGCCGGGAACCAATCAGCCCCAGCATTTT
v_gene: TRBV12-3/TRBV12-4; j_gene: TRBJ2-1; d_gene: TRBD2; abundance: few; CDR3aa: CASSIAGVRYNEQFF; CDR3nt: TGTGCCAGCAGCATAGCGGGAGTCCGCTACAATGAGCAGTTCTTC
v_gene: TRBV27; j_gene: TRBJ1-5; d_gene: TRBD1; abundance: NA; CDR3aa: CASSSTDRVGQPQHF; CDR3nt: TGTGCCAGCAGTTCGACCGACAGGGTCGGTCAGCCCCAGCATTTT
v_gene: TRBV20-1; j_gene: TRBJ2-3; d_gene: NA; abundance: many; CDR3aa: CSALMPTDTQYF; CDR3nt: TGCAGTGCCCTAATGCCCACAGATACGCAGTATTTT
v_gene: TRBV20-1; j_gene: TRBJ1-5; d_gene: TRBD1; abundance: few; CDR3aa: CSAGQGGSNQPQHF; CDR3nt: TGCAGTGCTGGACAGGGTGGGAGCAATCAGCCCCAGCATTTT
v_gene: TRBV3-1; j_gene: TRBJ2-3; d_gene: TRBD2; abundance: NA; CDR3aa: CASSPLGGSTDTQYF; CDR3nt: TGTGCCAGCAGCCCTCTTGGCGGGAGTACAGATACGCAGTATTTT
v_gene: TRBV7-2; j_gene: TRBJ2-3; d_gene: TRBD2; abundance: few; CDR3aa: CASSLQAGSEDTQYF; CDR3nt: TGTGCCAGCAGCCTCCAAGCGGGATCCGAGGATACGCAGTATTTT
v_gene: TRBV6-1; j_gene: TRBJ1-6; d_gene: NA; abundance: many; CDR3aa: CASRLQGFNSPLHF; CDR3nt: TGTGCCAGCAGGCTACAGGGTTTCAATTCACCCCTCCACTTT
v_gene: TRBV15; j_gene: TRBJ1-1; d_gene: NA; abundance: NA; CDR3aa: CATSKARDGKDNTEAFF; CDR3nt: TGTGCCACCAGCAAAGCTCGGGACGGAAAGGATAACACTGAAGCTTTCTTT
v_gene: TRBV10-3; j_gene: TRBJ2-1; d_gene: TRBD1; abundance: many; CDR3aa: CAISLQGGNEQFF; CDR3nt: TGTGCCATCAGTTTACAGGGGGGCAATGAGCAGTTCTTC
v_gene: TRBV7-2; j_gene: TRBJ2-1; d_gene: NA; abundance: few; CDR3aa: CASSDGVSSYNEQFF; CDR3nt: TGTGCCAGCAGCGACGGCGTCAGCTCCTACAATGAGCAGTTCTTC
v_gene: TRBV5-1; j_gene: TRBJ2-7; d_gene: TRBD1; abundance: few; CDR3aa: CASSSDRGPSYEQYF; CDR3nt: TGCGCCAGCAGCTCCGACAGGGGGCCTTCCTACGAGCAGTACTTC
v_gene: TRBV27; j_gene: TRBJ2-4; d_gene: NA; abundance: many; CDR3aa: CASSGVGQAKNIQYF; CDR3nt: TGTGCCAGCAGTGGCGTGGGGCAGGCCAAAAACATTCAGTACTTC
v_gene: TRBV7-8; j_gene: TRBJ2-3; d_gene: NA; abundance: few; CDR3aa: CASSALQGSTDTQYF; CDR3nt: TGTGCCAGCAGCGCCCTACAGGGCTCCACAGATACGCAGTATTTT
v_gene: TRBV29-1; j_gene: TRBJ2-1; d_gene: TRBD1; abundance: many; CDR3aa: CSVELQGNYNEQFF; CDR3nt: TGCAGCGTGGAGTTACAGGGGAACTACAATGAGCAGTTCTTC
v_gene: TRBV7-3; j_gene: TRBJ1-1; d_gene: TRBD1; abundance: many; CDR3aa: CASSFGQGREAFF; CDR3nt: TGTGCCAGCAGCTTCGGACAGGGCCGTGAAGCTTTCTTT
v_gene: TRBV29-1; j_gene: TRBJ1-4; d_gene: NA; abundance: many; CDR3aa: CSVGPINEKLFF; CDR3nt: TGCAGCGTTGGGCCGATTAATGAAAAACTGTTTTTT
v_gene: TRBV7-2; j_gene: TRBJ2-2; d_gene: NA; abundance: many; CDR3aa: CASSLDTYTGELFF; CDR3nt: TGTGCCAGCAGCTTAGACACGTACACCGGGGAGCTGTTTTTT
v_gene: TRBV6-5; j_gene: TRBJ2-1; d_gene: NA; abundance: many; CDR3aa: CASSYSRWGTDNEQFF; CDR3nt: TGTGCCAGCAGTTACTCGAGGTGGGGGACGGACAATGAGCAGTTCTTC
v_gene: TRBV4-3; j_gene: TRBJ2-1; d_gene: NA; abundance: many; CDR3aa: CASSQNTGSYNEQFF; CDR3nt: TGCGCCAGCAGCCAGAACACAGGCTCCTACAATGAGCAGTTCTTC